This T cell receptor (beta chain) was observed in a study of blood T cell repertoires in COVID-19. Study-level information: The origin of the acute and convalescent COVID-19 samples was the United States, Italy and Spain. PBMCs, B-cell-depleted T cells, or T cells were the source of the cDNA or gDNA that made up the material.

Authors' processing steps: Reference gene primer amplification gave nucleated cell count estimates. Sequencing was performed with immunoSEQ multiplex PCR; in TCRdb, only in-frame clones are kept and a portion is missing. Clone size and V and J calls were adopted from that table, with D and trimming inferred from the DNA. Of over 350,000 clones listed, roughly 90% are singletons. The clonotype comes from a woman aged 25 to 39 with acute or convalescent COVID-19. Sequenced material: peripheral blood.

Here the CDR3 reads CSVLQGSMNTEAFF. The DNA of the CDR3 is TGCAGCGTTCTACAGGGGTCCATGAACACTGAAGCTTTCTTT. The chain combines TRBV29-1 with TRBJ1-1; 7 bases agree with TRBD1. After removal of 5 bases from V and 0 bases from J, the junction contained 6 bases not matched to a gene. Looked up from germline, CDR1 is SQVTM and CDR2 is ANQGSEA. CDR3 size: 14 residues.